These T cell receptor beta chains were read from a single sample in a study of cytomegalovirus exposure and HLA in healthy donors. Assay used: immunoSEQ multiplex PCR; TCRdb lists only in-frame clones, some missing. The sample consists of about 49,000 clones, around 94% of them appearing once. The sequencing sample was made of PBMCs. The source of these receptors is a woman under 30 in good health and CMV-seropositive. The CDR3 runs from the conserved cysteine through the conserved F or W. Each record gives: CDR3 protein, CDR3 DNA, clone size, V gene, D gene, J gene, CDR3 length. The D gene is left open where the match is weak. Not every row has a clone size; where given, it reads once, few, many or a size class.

cdr3_aa: CASISTGRSGNTIYF
cdr3_nt: TGTGCCAGTATTTCGACAGGGAGGTCTGGAAACACCATATATTTT
clone_size: NA
v_call: TRBV19
d_call: TRBD1
j_call: TRBJ1-3
cdr3_length: 15

cdr3_aa: CASSLGQADTQYF
cdr3_nt: TGCGCCAGCAGCCTCGGACAGGCCGATACGCAGTATTTT
clone_size: NA
v_call: TRBV4-3
d_call: TRBD1
j_call: TRBJ2-3
cdr3_length: 13

cdr3_aa: CASSSDRGSYEQYF
cdr3_nt: TGTGCCAGCAGTTCCGACAGGGGATCCTACGAGCAGTACTTC
clone_size: NA
v_call: TRBV6-5
d_call: TRBD1
j_call: TRBJ2-7
cdr3_length: 14

cdr3_aa: CASSQARFNLSSYNSPLHF
cdr3_nt: TGTGCCAGCAGCCAAGCCAGGTTCAACCTCAGCTCCTATAATTCACCCCTCCACTTT
clone_size: NA
v_call: TRBV14
d_call: NA
j_call: TRBJ1-6
cdr3_length: 19

cdr3_aa: CASSLDSSTDTQYF
cdr3_nt: TGCGCCAGCAGCTTGGACTCTAGCACAGATACGCAGTATTTT
clone_size: NA
v_call: TRBV5-1
d_call: NA
j_call: TRBJ2-3
cdr3_length: 14

cdr3_aa: CASSRGQAANEQFF
cdr3_nt: TGTGCCAGCAGTCGCGGACAGGCTGCCAATGAGCAGTTCTTC
clone_size: NA
v_call: TRBV27
d_call: TRBD1
j_call: TRBJ2-1
cdr3_length: 14

cdr3_aa: CASSQEVGATEAFF
cdr3_nt: TGTGCCAGCAGCCAAGAGGTGGGGGCCACTGAAGCTTTCTTT
clone_size: NA
v_call: TRBV5-6
d_call: NA
j_call: TRBJ1-1
cdr3_length: 14

cdr3_aa: CASSLRLAYGYTF
cdr3_nt: TGTGCCAGCAGTTTGAGGTTAGCCTATGGCTACACCTTC
clone_size: NA
v_call: TRBV28
d_call: NA
j_call: TRBJ1-2
cdr3_length: 13

cdr3_aa: CASTNPGISGANVLTF
cdr3_nt: TGTGCCAGCACCAATCCAGGGATCTCTGGGGCCAACGTCCTGACTTTC
clone_size: NA
v_call: TRBV18
d_call: NA
j_call: TRBJ2-6
cdr3_length: 16

cdr3_aa: CASSIDLRQGRGANQPQHF
cdr3_nt: TGTGCCAGTAGTATAGATCTACGGCAGGGCCGGGGGGCAAATCAGCCCCAGCATTTT
clone_size: NA
v_call: TRBV19
d_call: NA
j_call: TRBJ1-5
cdr3_length: 19

cdr3_aa: CASSERGTAPYEQYF
cdr3_nt: TGCGCCAGCAGTGAGCGGGGGACGGCTCCTTACGAGCAGTACTTC
clone_size: NA
v_call: TRBV10-1
d_call: NA
j_call: TRBJ2-7
cdr3_length: 15

cdr3_aa: CASTLLQGAEQYF
cdr3_nt: TGTGCCAGCACCCTCCTCCAGGGGGCCGAGCAGTACTTC
clone_size: once
v_call: TRBV28
d_call: TRBD1
j_call: TRBJ2-7
cdr3_length: 13

cdr3_aa: CASSEGAEDTQYF
cdr3_nt: TGTGCCAGCAGTGAAGGGGCCGAAGATACGCAGTATTTT
clone_size: NA
v_call: TRBV6-4
d_call: NA
j_call: TRBJ2-3
cdr3_length: 13

cdr3_aa: CASSHPTSRQTHNSPLHF
cdr3_nt: TGTGCCAGCAGCCACCCGACCTCGAGACAGACACATAATTCACCCCTCCACTTT
clone_size: NA
v_call: TRBV27
d_call: NA
j_call: TRBJ1-6
cdr3_length: 18

cdr3_aa: CASRLTSGNSYEQYF
cdr3_nt: TGTGCCAGCAGACTGACTAGCGGGAACTCCTACGAGCAGTACTTC
clone_size: NA
v_call: TRBV7-2
d_call: TRBD2
j_call: TRBJ2-7
cdr3_length: 15

cdr3_aa: CASSFSRATGELFF
cdr3_nt: TGTGCCAGCAGTTTTAGCAGGGCCACCGGGGAGCTGTTTTTT
clone_size: NA
v_call: TRBV28
d_call: NA
j_call: TRBJ2-2
cdr3_length: 14

cdr3_aa: CASSYSDNSPGYTF
cdr3_nt: TGTGCCAGCAGTTACTCGGACAACTCTCCTGGCTACACCTTC
clone_size: NA
v_call: TRBV6-5
d_call: NA
j_call: TRBJ1-2
cdr3_length: 14

cdr3_aa: CASSTSESTDTQYF
cdr3_nt: TGTGCCAGCAGTACTAGTGAGAGCACAGATACGCAGTATTTT
clone_size: NA
v_call: TRBV6-4
d_call: NA
j_call: TRBJ2-3
cdr3_length: 14

cdr3_aa: CASSLGQRETQYF
cdr3_nt: TGCGCCAGCAGCTTGGGACAGAGAGAGACCCAGTACTTC
clone_size: NA
v_call: TRBV5-1
d_call: NA
j_call: TRBJ2-5
cdr3_length: 13

cdr3_aa: CASSGLAGTDTQYF
cdr3_nt: TGTGCCAGTAGTGGACTAGCGGGCACAGATACGCAGTATTTT
clone_size: NA
v_call: TRBV19
d_call: TRBD2
j_call: TRBJ2-3
cdr3_length: 14

cdr3_aa: CASSPGLRGVGGPRETQYF
cdr3_nt: TGTGCCAGTAGTCCCGGCCTAAGAGGGGTGGGAGGGCCAAGGGAGACCCAGTACTTC
clone_size: NA
v_call: TRBV19
d_call: TRBD2
j_call: TRBJ2-5
cdr3_length: 19

cdr3_aa: CASARTPGEAFF
cdr3_nt: TGTGCCAGCGCCCGAACGCCAGGGGAGGCTTTCTTT
clone_size: NA
v_call: TRBV18
d_call: NA
j_call: TRBJ1-1
cdr3_length: 12

cdr3_aa: CASSGRQGFDTGELFF
cdr3_nt: TGTGCCAGCAGTGGACGCCAGGGGTTTGACACCGGGGAGCTGTTTTTT
clone_size: NA
v_call: TRBV25-1
d_call: NA
j_call: TRBJ2-2
cdr3_length: 16

cdr3_aa: CASSIHRAVSEQFF
cdr3_nt: TGTGCCAGCAGCATCCACAGGGCAGTGAGTGAGCAGTTCTTC
clone_size: NA
v_call: TRBV14
d_call: NA
j_call: TRBJ2-1
cdr3_length: 14

cdr3_aa: CASRSGTSGRWRTGELFF
cdr3_nt: TGTGCCAGCAGGTCCGGGACTAGCGGGAGATGGAGGACCGGGGAGCTGTTTTTT
clone_size: NA
v_call: TRBV5-4
d_call: TRBD2
j_call: TRBJ2-2
cdr3_length: 18

cdr3_aa: CASSLGQRSYNEQFF
cdr3_nt: TGTGCCAGCAGCCTGGGACAACGCTCCTACAATGAGCAGTTCTTC
clone_size: NA
v_call: TRBV5-4
d_call: NA
j_call: TRBJ2-1
cdr3_length: 15

cdr3_aa: CASSEGQGVGGTEAFF
cdr3_nt: TGTGCCAGCAGCGAGGGACAGGGTGTCGGTGGGACTGAAGCTTTCTTT
clone_size: NA
v_call: TRBV9
d_call: TRBD1
j_call: TRBJ1-1
cdr3_length: 16

cdr3_aa: CASSLAGGSNQPQHF
cdr3_nt: TGTGCCAGCAGCTTAGCAGGGGGAAGCAATCAGCCCCAGCATTTT
clone_size: NA
v_call: TRBV7-2
d_call: NA
j_call: TRBJ1-5
cdr3_length: 15

cdr3_aa: CATSGLAADTQYF
cdr3_nt: TGTGCCACCAGCGGGTTAGCCGCAGATACGCAGTATTTT
clone_size: NA
v_call: TRBV2
d_call: NA
j_call: TRBJ2-3
cdr3_length: 13

cdr3_aa: CAWSSRPPGGAYEQYF
cdr3_nt: TGTGCCTGGAGTTCCCGGCCCCCGGGGGGCGCCTACGAGCAGTACTTC
clone_size: NA
v_call: TRBV30
d_call: NA
j_call: TRBJ2-7
cdr3_length: 16

cdr3_aa: CAISGQGLEQFF
cdr3_nt: TGTGCCATCAGTGGCCAGGGCCTAGAGCAGTTCTTC
clone_size: NA
v_call: TRBV10-3
d_call: NA
j_call: TRBJ2-1
cdr3_length: 12

cdr3_aa: CASSSGVGGTEAFF
cdr3_nt: TGCGCCAGCAGCTCAGGTGTGGGGGGCACTGAAGCTTTCTTT
clone_size: NA
v_call: TRBV5-1
d_call: NA
j_call: TRBJ1-1
cdr3_length: 14

cdr3_aa: CAWSVGGARSSYEQYF
cdr3_nt: TGTGCCTGGAGTGTAGGGGGGGCACGGAGCTCCTACGAGCAGTACTTC
clone_size: once
v_call: TRBV30
d_call: NA
j_call: TRBJ2-7
cdr3_length: 16

cdr3_aa: CASSFWRYGELFF
cdr3_nt: TGTGCCAGCAGTTTCTGGAGGTACGGGGAGCTGTTTTTT
clone_size: NA
v_call: TRBV28
d_call: NA
j_call: TRBJ2-2
cdr3_length: 13

cdr3_aa: CASSVVGGGRTDTQYF
cdr3_nt: TGTGCCAGCAGCGTAGTAGGCGGGGGGCGCACAGATACGCAGTATTTT
clone_size: NA
v_call: TRBV9
d_call: TRBD2
j_call: TRBJ2-3
cdr3_length: 16

cdr3_aa: CASRPRLAGNYEQYF
cdr3_nt: TGTGCCAGCAGACCCAGACTAGCGGGTAACTACGAGCAGTACTTC
clone_size: NA
v_call: TRBV28
d_call: TRBD2
j_call: TRBJ2-7
cdr3_length: 15

cdr3_aa: CSVVVGAQGQPQHF
cdr3_nt: TGCAGCGTTGTAGTCGGAGCCCAGGGACAGCCCCAGCATTTT
clone_size: NA
v_call: TRBV29-1
d_call: NA
j_call: TRBJ1-5
cdr3_length: 14

cdr3_aa: CASSGTVYSGANVLTF
cdr3_nt: TGTGCCAGCAGCGGTACGGTCTACTCTGGGGCCAACGTCCTGACTTTC
clone_size: NA
v_call: TRBV9
d_call: NA
j_call: TRBJ2-6
cdr3_length: 16

cdr3_aa: CASSSWAQRGETQYF
cdr3_nt: TGTGCCAGCAGCTCCTGGGCCCAGCGGGGAGAGACCCAGTACTTC
clone_size: NA
v_call: TRBV11-1
d_call: TRBD2
j_call: TRBJ2-5
cdr3_length: 15

cdr3_aa: CASSWDKPYEQYF
cdr3_nt: TGTGCCAGCAGCTGGGACAAGCCCTACGAGCAGTACTTC
clone_size: NA
v_call: TRBV5-8
d_call: NA
j_call: TRBJ2-7
cdr3_length: 13

cdr3_aa: CASSIGATSNEKLFF
cdr3_nt: TGTGCCAGTAGTATTGGGGCTACTTCTAATGAAAAACTGTTTTTT
clone_size: NA
v_call: TRBV19
d_call: NA
j_call: TRBJ1-4
cdr3_length: 15

cdr3_aa: CASSPDRARAEAFF
cdr3_nt: TGTGCCAGCAGTCCCGACAGGGCGAGGGCTGAAGCTTTCTTT
clone_size: NA
v_call: TRBV2
d_call: TRBD1
j_call: TRBJ1-1
cdr3_length: 14

cdr3_aa: CASSPEASGRSSNEQFF
cdr3_nt: TGTGCCAGCAGCCCCGAAGCTAGCGGGAGGTCGAGCAATGAGCAGTTCTTC
clone_size: NA
v_call: TRBV4-2
d_call: TRBD2
j_call: TRBJ2-1
cdr3_length: 17

cdr3_aa: CASKTPSAGNTEAFF
cdr3_nt: TGCGCCAGCAAGACTCCATCCGCGGGGAACACTGAAGCTTTCTTT
clone_size: NA
v_call: TRBV4-1
d_call: NA
j_call: TRBJ1-1
cdr3_length: 15

cdr3_aa: CASSPPGQTYEQYF
cdr3_nt: TGTGCCAGCAGCCCCCCGGGACAGACCTACGAGCAGTACTTC
clone_size: NA
v_call: TRBV13
d_call: TRBD1
j_call: TRBJ2-7
cdr3_length: 14